One and the same sample provided the 10 T cell receptor beta chains below, sequenced in a study of blood T cell repertoires in COVID-19. TCRdb keeps only in-frame clones here, not all; method: immunoSEQ multiplex PCR. The data hold roughly 150,000 clones, with about 86% observed a single time. Sequencing was done on a sample of PBMCs or T cells enriched from blood (not recorded which). The source of these receptors is a man over 45 who had recovered from COVID-19.

This chain uses TRBV25-1 with TRBJ1-2, with D maybe TRBD1 (6 bases). The V gene lost 5 bases and the J gene lost 8 bases, with 21 bases spanning the gap. The CDR3 has 15 residues. The V gene's germline CDR1 is MGHDK and CDR2 SYGVNS. CDR3 sequence reads: CASSSPGRGVDGYTF. CDR3 sequence (DNA): TGTGCCAGCAGTAGCCCGGGCAGGGGTGTGGACGGCTACACCTTC.

The J gene is TRBJ1-5, the V gene TRBV3-1 (or the pseudogene TRBV3-2); D not certain. The CDR3 length is 13 residues. Germline values: CDR1 LGHDT, CDR2 YNNKEL (reference sequence). V dropped 4 bases and J dropped 7 bases, with 11 bases sitting between them. CDR3 nucleotide sequence: TGTGCCAGCAGCCGAACGGGGTCCCAGCCCCAGCATTTT. Amino acid sequence: CASSRTGSQPQHF.

The chain uses TRBV6-5 and TRBJ1-5, with D perhaps matching TRBD1 (6 bases). In germline, CDR1 is MNHEY, CDR2 SVGAGI. V was pared by 5 bases and J by 4 bases, with 15 bases between. CDR3 length: 15 residues. This CDR3 is CASSQGGQSNQPQHF. In DNA, the CDR3 is TGTGCCAGCAGTCAGGGTGGACAGTCGAATCAGCCCCAGCATTTT.

This rearrangement joins TRBV5-4 to TRBJ2-7, with D perhaps TRBD1 (6 bases). V lost 5 bases and J 4 bases, leaving 13 bases between the germline ends. This CDR3 comprises 13 residues. Germline CDR1 SGHNT, CDR2 YYREEE (reference sequence). CDR3 region: CASSRTEFYEQYF. The DNA for the CDR3 is TGTGCCAGCAGTAGGACAGAGTTTTACGAGCAGTACTTC.

As DNA, the CDR3 is TGTGCCAGTAGTATCGGCGGGGGGGCCCGGAATGAGCAGTTCTTC. This codes for CASSIGGGARNEQFF. The chain has TRBV19 and TRBJ2-1; TRBD2 aligns across 9 bases. V shed 3 bases, J shed 7 bases, and the junction held 7 bases outside the gene matches. In germline, CDR1 is LNHDA, CDR2 SQIVND (reference sequence). This CDR3 region has 15 residues.

The chain employs TRBV9 and TRBJ2-5; 9 nucleotides match TRBD2. After removal of 0 bases from V and 4 bases from J, the junction contained 7 bases not matched to a gene. Germline assignment: CDR1 SGDLS and CDR2 YYNGEE. The CDR3 sequence is 16 residues long. The CDR3 DNA is TGTGCCAGCAGCGTAGGAGGCGGGGGGGCCGGAGAGACCCAGTACTTC. It specifies CASSVGGGGAGETQYF. Complete variable domain (other parts from reference TRBV9 and TRBJ2-5): DSGVTQTPKHLITATGQRVTLRCSPRSGDLSVYWYQQSLDQGLQFLIQYYNGEERAKGNILERFSAQQFPDLHSELNLSSLELGDSALYFCASSVGGGGAGETQYFGPGTRLLVL.

The chain's CDR3 is CASKGWGGADSPLHF. CDR3 bases: TGTGCCAGTAAGGGTTGGGGAGGGGCAGATTCACCCCTCCACTTT. V and J are TRBV19 and TRBJ1-6, with D maybe TRBD1 (5 bases). The CDR3 sequence is 15 residues long. Between the trimmed V and J ends, which lost 7 bases and 8 bases, there was a span of 18 bases. Germline V gene data show CDR1 as LNHDA and CDR2 as SQIVND (reference sequence).

The genes are TRBV18 and TRBJ1-2, with D hard to call. This CDR3 region has 13 residues. With 5 bases removed from V and 8 bases from J, the gap between germline ends came to 15 bases. From germline, CDR1 is KGHSH and CDR2 LQKENI. Written as DNA, the CDR3 is TGTGCCAGCTCATCAGAGACCTACAGAGGCTACACCTTC. It is translated as CASSSETYRGYTF.

V usage is TRBV30 and J usage is TRBJ2-5, with 15 nucleotides matching TRBD2. CDR1 GTSNPN and CDR2 SVGIG come from the germline V gene (reference sequence). Trimming took 2 bases from V and 2 from J; bases not matched to a gene: 3. The CDR3 is made up of 16 amino acids. CDR3 bases: TGTGCCTGGAGTTTCGGGACTAGCGGGGGGCAAGAGACCCAGTACTTC. This translates into CAWSFGTSGGQETQYF.

The rearrangement links TRBV6-5 to TRBJ2-3; no definite D call. With 5 bases removed from V and 11 bases from J, the gap between germline ends came to 11 bases. This CDR3 has 11 residues. From germline, CDR1 is MNHEY and CDR2 SVGAGI. The CDR3 DNA reads as TGTGCCAGCAGTCCTACTAAGGAGCAGTATTTT. As protein: CASSPTKEQYF.